This T cell receptor (beta chain) was sequenced in a study of cytomegalovirus exposure and HLA in healthy donors. Overall study context: Researchers previously reported finding just under 120 million unique TCR beta sequences from 170 million or so T cells.

As regards this clone: The antigen is unknown.

The CDR3 has 15 amino acids. V dropped 8 bases and J dropped 4 bases, with 20 bases sitting between them. Germline V gives CDR1 MNHEY, CDR2 SVGAGI. Overall study findings and caveats: Earlier analysis yielded a pattern in which most TCR beta V segments were productive about 90% or about 30% of the time.

The PCR was carried out with 60 Vbeta primers and 13 Jbeta primers. Measured with immunoSEQ multiplex PCR; TCRdb has only the in-frame clones, and not every one. Across about 130,000 clones, the top ten clones capture 1.5% to 2% of the sample. V usage is TRBV6-5 and J usage is TRBJ1-2; weak D call: TRBD1 (5 bases). Sequenced input: PBMCs. This sequence was found in a man aged 18 to 29 in good health and CMV-seronegative. CDR3 amino acids: CASGPQGGLAYGYTF. Here the CDR3 DNA reads TGTGCCAGCGGGCCCCAGGGAGGTCTGGCCTATGGCTACACCTTC.